The rows below give T cell receptor beta chains drawn from one sample of a study of glioma-infiltrating T cells after dendritic cell vaccination. Using immunoSEQ multiplex PCR, the repertoire was profiled, and TCRdb retains in-frame clones only, with some absent. This table holds some 100,000 clones, approximately 87% found once. The sample was blood, taken before dendritic cell vaccination. Receptors were obtained from a human donor with glioblastoma. Each CDR3 is given with its conserved first and last residue. D genes are given only for firm matches. Expanded clones get a size class; other rows say once, few or many, or leave the size out.

j_call: TRBJ1-1
clone_size: -
v_call: TRBV5-1
d_call: -
cdr3_aa: CASRNGDGNTEAFF
cdr3_nt: TGCGCCAGCAGGAATGGAGACGGGAACACTGAAGCTTTCTTT

j_call: TRBJ2-1
clone_size: -
v_call: TRBV11-3
d_call: -
cdr3_aa: CASSPTSTYNEQFF
cdr3_nt: TGTGCCAGCAGCCCGACTAGTACCTACAATGAGCAGTTCTTC

j_call: TRBJ1-1
clone_size: -
v_call: TRBV6-4
d_call: -
cdr3_aa: CASSFQGGTEAFF
cdr3_nt: TGTGCCAGCAGTTTCCAGGGTGGCACTGAAGCTTTCTTT

j_call: TRBJ1-2
clone_size: -
v_call: TRBV7-9
d_call: TRBD1
cdr3_aa: CASSLWGTGTSNYGYTF
cdr3_nt: TGTGCCAGCAGCTTATGGGGGACAGGGACCTCTAACTATGGCTACACCTTC

j_call: TRBJ2-6
clone_size: -
v_call: TRBV2
d_call: -
cdr3_aa: CASSGDTGPSGANVLTF
cdr3_nt: TGTGCCAGCAGTGGGGACACCGGACCCTCTGGGGCCAACGTCCTGACTTTC

j_call: TRBJ2-7
clone_size: -
v_call: TRBV27
d_call: -
cdr3_aa: CASSERGLTYNYEQYF
cdr3_nt: TGTGCCAGCAGTGAAAGAGGCCTCACATACAACTACGAGCAGTACTTC

j_call: TRBJ2-1
clone_size: -
v_call: TRBV10-1
d_call: -
cdr3_aa: CASSAYNEQFF
cdr3_nt: TGCGCCAGCAGTGCTTACAATGAGCAGTTCTTC

j_call: TRBJ2-3
clone_size: -
v_call: TRBV30
d_call: TRBD2
cdr3_aa: CAWKTSGGTDTQYF
cdr3_nt: TGTGCCTGGAAAACTAGCGGGGGCACAGATACGCAGTATTTT

j_call: TRBJ2-3
clone_size: -
v_call: TRBV4-2
d_call: -
cdr3_aa: CASSQGPGGLMTDTQYF
cdr3_nt: TGTGCCAGCAGCCAAGGTCCCGGGGGTCTGATGACAGATACGCAGTATTTT

j_call: TRBJ2-1
clone_size: -
v_call: TRBV4-1
d_call: -
cdr3_aa: CASSQVTGTGQFF
cdr3_nt: TGCGCCAGCAGCCAAGTCACCGGGACTGGGCAGTTCTTC

j_call: TRBJ1-4
clone_size: once
v_call: TRBV5-1
d_call: TRBD1
cdr3_aa: CASSGEGGPNEKLFF
cdr3_nt: TGCGCCAGCAGCGGAGAAGGGGGCCCTAATGAAAAACTGTTTTTT

j_call: TRBJ2-1
clone_size: -
v_call: TRBV7-3
d_call: TRBD2
cdr3_aa: CASSRGTSSYNEQFF
cdr3_nt: TGTGCCAGCAGCCGCGGGACTAGCTCCTACAATGAGCAGTTCTTC

j_call: TRBJ1-2
clone_size: -
v_call: TRBV27
d_call: -
cdr3_aa: CASSFQGRGYGYTF
cdr3_nt: TGTGCCAGCAGTTTTCAGGGGCGCGGCTATGGCTACACCTTC

j_call: TRBJ1-5
clone_size: -
v_call: TRBV18
d_call: -
cdr3_aa: CASSEAAGQPQHF
cdr3_nt: TGTGCCAGCTCAGAGGCGGCGGGACAGCCCCAGCATTTT

j_call: TRBJ2-7
clone_size: -
v_call: TRBV27
d_call: TRBD2
cdr3_aa: CASSLRREFYEQYF
cdr3_nt: TGTGCCAGCAGTTTACGGCGGGAGTTCTACGAGCAGTACTTC

j_call: TRBJ1-3
clone_size: -
v_call: TRBV7-2
d_call: TRBD1
cdr3_aa: CASSLEGASGNTIYF
cdr3_nt: TGTGCCAGCAGCCTTGAGGGGGCCTCTGGAAACACCATATATTTT

j_call: TRBJ1-3
clone_size: -
v_call: TRBV5-1
d_call: -
cdr3_aa: CASSPGRAGNTIYF
cdr3_nt: TGCGCCAGCAGCCCTGGCAGGGCTGGAAACACCATATATTTT

j_call: TRBJ2-3
clone_size: -
v_call: TRBV29-1
d_call: -
cdr3_aa: CSARSDTQYF
cdr3_nt: TGCAGCGCCCGGTCAGATACGCAGTATTTT

j_call: TRBJ2-5
clone_size: -
v_call: TRBV6-1
d_call: TRBD1
cdr3_aa: CASSDNRGRETQYF
cdr3_nt: TGTGCCAGCAGTGATAACAGGGGAAGAGAGACCCAGTACTTC

j_call: TRBJ1-2
clone_size: -
v_call: TRBV6-1
d_call: -
cdr3_aa: CASSETSRRSYTF
cdr3_nt: TGTGCCAGCAGCGAGACAAGCAGAAGGAGCTACACCTTC